This TCR beta chain originates from a study of blood T cell repertoires in COVID-19. Study at large: Samples representing acute and convalescent COVID-19 were sourced from the United States, Italy and Spain.

J was trimmed by 7 bases and V by 4 bases; bases with no gene match: 7. Germline CDR1 MNHEY, CDR2 SVGAGI. The CDR3 sequence is 15 residues long. Sequencing was performed with immunoSEQ multiplex PCR; in TCRdb, only in-frame clones are kept and a portion is missing. The data show under 200,000 clones, with around 80% seen just once and approximately 14% held by the top ten. The V and J genes are TRBV6-5 and TRBJ1-2, with 12 bases aligning to TRBD1. This TCR came from a woman between 70 and 85 years old with COVID-19, enrolled during active disease. The sequenced sample consisted of peripheral blood. The DNA for the CDR3 is TGTGCCAGCAGTTTATCCGGGGACAGGGGGCTTGGCTACACCTTC. Translation gives CASSLSGDRGLGYTF.